Given below is one T cell receptor (beta chain) in context. What it binds is unknown. This entry is derived from a study of monozygotic twins with inflammatory bowel disease. The authors ran two nested PCRs of about 15 and 9 cycles on TCRalpha and TCRbeta cDNA. Each CDR3 protein gets one entry in TCRdb, which reprocessed the 5' RACE reads and gives no DNA. The listing records approximately 160,000 distinct CDR3 sequences. The CDR3 runs 16 residues. Looked up from germline, CDR1 is SGHRS and CDR2 is YFSETQ. Findings and limits, study-wide: The sharing of clonotypes with others was lower in IBD patients than in healthy twins, especially with disease activity.

The sequence was obtained from a human donor with ulcerative colitis or Crohn's disease, or a healthy co-twin of an affected twin (not recorded which). The rearrangement uses TRBV5-1 and TRBJ1-1; TCRdb outputs TRBD1, but without DNA this stays unchecked. Input material: blood. The CDR3 region is CASTSGALSPNTEAFF. Full variable domain (outside the CDR3, taken from reference TRBV5-1 and TRBJ1-1): KAGVTQTPRYLIKTRGQQVTLSCSPISGHRSVSWYQQTPGQGLQFLFEYFSETQRNKGNFPGRFSGRQFSNSRSEMNVSTLELGDSALYLCASTSGALSPNTEAFFGQGTRLTVV.